Below, 29 T cell receptor beta chains from the same sample are listed, as sequenced in a study of T cell changes during pregnancy in multiple sclerosis. Measured with immunoSEQ multiplex PCR; TCRdb has only the in-frame clones, and not every one. The top ten hold around 1% of the sample, which has some 75,000 clones, roughly 96% seen once. Sequences were derived from peripheral blood, sampled in the second trimester of pregnancy. Receptors originate from a female donor with multiple sclerosis, enrolled in a pregnancy study.

The chain combines TRBV9 with TRBJ2-1, with TRBD2 matching 8 bases. With 0 bases clipped from V and 1 base from J, the junction kept 9 bases outside the gene matches. Germline lookup yields CDR1 SGDLS and CDR2 YYNGEE. This CDR3 spans 18 amino acids. CDR3 amino acids: CASSVAPIGRGSYNEQFF. The DNA for the CDR3 is TGTGCCAGCAGCGTAGCCCCAATCGGGAGGGGGTCCTACAATGAGCAGTTCTTC.

This chain uses TRBV6-6 with TRBJ1-1; the match to TRBD1 covers 8 bases. The CDR3 is made up of 15 amino acids. CDR1 and CDR2 (germline): MNHNY, SVGAGI (reference sequence). J was trimmed by 4 bases and V by 5 bases; bases with no gene match: 9. The CDR3 region is CASSLQRDRRTEAFF. DNA of the CDR3: TGTGCCAGCAGTCTTCAAAGGGACAGGCGCACTGAAGCTTTCTTT.

This chain links TRBV5-6 with TRBJ2-5, with a possible D match to TRBD1 (5 bases). Trimming shortened V by 2 bases and J by 3 bases, and 5 bases separated the two germline ends. CDR3 size: 12 residues. The germline CDR1 and CDR2 sequences are SGHDT and YYEEEE. The CDR3 here is CASSFREETQYF. The CDR3 coding sequence is TGTGCCAGCAGCTTCAGGGAAGAGACCCAGTACTTC.

The rearrangement joins TRBV28 to TRBJ1-1, with 12 bases fitting TRBD1. CDR1 is MDHEN, CDR2 SYDVKM, per germline. V shed 7 bases, J shed 4 bases, and the junction held 7 bases outside the gene matches. CDR3 length: 15 amino acids. DNA of the CDR3: TGTGCCAGCACCCGGGACAGGGGGCGCGTCACTGAAGCTTTCTTT. Translated, it gives CASTRDRGRVTEAFF.

The J gene is TRBJ2-1, the V gene TRBV7-9, with a possible D match to TRBD2 (7 bases). The length of the CDR3 is 15 residues. Deletions cut 3 bases from V and 10 bases from J, with 19 bases between. Germline CDR1 is SEHNR and CDR2 is FQNEAQ (reference sequence). The DNA of the CDR3 is TGTGCCAGCAGCTTTGTTGTTGGGGGGGCCAAGGAGCAGTTCTTC. It yields the protein CASSFVVGGAKEQFF.

J is TRBJ2-2 and V is TRBV6-4, with TRBD1 matching 7 bases. The CDR3 sequence is 14 residues long. J gave up 5 bases and V 5 bases, and 5 bases lay outside the gene matches. The germline CDR1 and CDR2 sequences are MRHNA and SNTAGT. The CDR3 spells CASSSTTGTGELFF. Here the CDR3 DNA reads TGTGCCAGCAGTTCGACGACAGGGACCGGGGAGCTGTTTTTT.

V is TRBV18 and J is TRBJ2-1; tentative D call: TRBD1 (6 bases). Germline values: CDR1 KGHSH, CDR2 LQKENI. Trimming removed 8 bases from V and 5 bases from J, with 16 bases in between. The CDR3 is 14 residues long. The CDR3 is CASLTVRGDNEQFF. Here the CDR3 DNA reads TGTGCCAGCCTCACGGTCAGGGGTGACAATGAGCAGTTCTTC.

V and J are TRBV19 and TRBJ1-1; 9 bases match TRBD1. Trimming removed 6 bases from V and 2 bases from J; junction bases left unmatched: 7. The CDR3 is made up of 15 amino acids. The germline gives CDR1 LNHDA, CDR2 SQIVND (reference sequence). CDR3 in DNA: TGTGCCAGTAGCGTTAGGACAGGGGATAACACTGAAGCTTTCTTT. Residues: CASSVRTGDNTEAFF.

This rearrangement joins TRBV5-1 to TRBJ2-2, with 10 bases matching TRBD1. V lost 3 bases to trimming and J lost 3 bases; unmatched junction nucleotides: 11. CDR1 and CDR2 from the germline V gene are SGHRS and YFSETQ. The CDR3 runs to 18 residues. The CDR3 is CASSSRQGAFEDTGELFF. The CDR3 DNA reads TGCGCCAGCAGCTCCCGACAGGGGGCTTTTGAAGACACCGGGGAGCTGTTTTTT.

This chain uses TRBV11-2 with TRBJ2-7; D possibly corresponds to TRBD2 (5 bases). V lost 5 bases to trimming and J lost 6 bases, with 17 bases between them. The CDR3 loop spans 14 amino acids. CDR1 is SGHAT and CDR2 is FQNNGV in the germline V gene. The CDR3 DNA sequence: TGTGCCAGCAGCCCGGAGGTAGGAGTGGGCGAGCAGTACTTC. Its protein is CASSPEVGVGEQYF. Filled out from reference TRBV11-2 and TRBJ2-7, the complete variable domain reads EAGVAQSPRYKIIEKRQSVAFWCNPISGHATLYWYQQILGQGPKLLIQFQNNGVVDDSQLPKDRFSAERLKGVDSTLKIQPAKLEDSAVYLCASSPEVGVGEQYFGPGTRLTVT.

This clone was detected once. V is TRBV7-9 and J is TRBJ2-1, with D possibly TRBD1 on 5 matching bases. V lost 4 bases, J lost 7 bases, and 8 bases lay in between. The V gene's germline CDR1 is SEHNR and CDR2 FQNEAQ (reference sequence). This CDR3 is 12 amino acids long. CDR3 in DNA: TGTGCCAGCAGCTCGACAGTTAATGAGCAGTTCTTC. It encodes CASSSTVNEQFF.

The chain carries TRBV9 and TRBJ2-7, with D perhaps matching TRBD2 (5 bases). The CDR3 is 15 residues long. The V end lost 0 bases, the J end lost 0 bases, and 10 bases lay between the germline ends. Germline V gene sequence: CDR1 SGDLS, CDR2 YYNGEE. Here the CDR3 DNA reads TGTGCCAGCAGCGTAGGTCCGGGAAGCTCCTACGAGCAGTACTTC. It encodes CASSVGPGSSYEQYF. Full variable domain (outside the CDR3, taken from reference TRBV9 and TRBJ2-7): DSGVTQTPKHLITATGQRVTLRCSPRSGDLSVYWYQQSLDQGLQFLIQYYNGEERAKGNILERFSAQQFPDLHSELNLSSLELGDSALYFCASSVGPGSSYEQYFGPGTRLTVT.

V usage is TRBV5-1 and J usage is TRBJ1-4; TRBD1 might be the D (5 bases). Germline lookup yields CDR1 SGHRS and CDR2 YFSETQ. Trimming left V 0 bases short and J 6 bases short, with 12 bases between. The CDR3 is made up of 15 amino acids. CDR3 in DNA: TGCGCCAGCAGCTTGGTGGAGGGGCTGGATGAAAAACTGTTTTTT. Its translation: CASSLVEGLDEKLFF.

The genes are TRBV2 and TRBJ2-2, with a weak D call TRBD2 (6 bases). With 7 bases removed from V and 1 base from J, the gap between germline ends came to 7 bases. The CDR3 length is 13 residues. Germline V lookup: CDR1 SNHLY, CDR2 FYNNEI. CDR3 DNA: TGTGCCAGCATCGGGGGGAACACCGGGGAGCTGTTTTTT. As protein: CASIGGNTGELFF.

V is TRBV5-1 and J is TRBJ2-7, with 10 bases lining up with TRBD1. Germline-derived CDR1 and CDR2 are SGHRS and YFSETQ. V trimming: 0 bases; J trimming: 3 bases; junction bases outside the gene matches: 3. CDR3 length equals 15 residues. The CDR3 region is CASSLDRTGGYEQYF. The CDR3, as DNA: TGCGCCAGCAGCTTGGATCGGACAGGGGGCTACGAGCAGTACTTC.

This chain uses TRBV2 with TRBJ2-3; TRBD1 matches at 8 bases. Germline V gene data show CDR1 as SNHLY and CDR2 as FYNNEI. The CDR3 runs 16 residues. The ends lost 6 bases at V and 3 bases at J; junction bases unmatched: 11. The CDR3 region is CASRDPDRVGTDTQYF. The CDR3 bases are TGTGCCAGCAGAGATCCGGACAGGGTCGGGACAGATACGCAGTATTTT.

The table lists this clone with a count of one. The V and J genes are TRBV15 and TRBJ1-4, with 10 nucleotides matching TRBD1. The CDR3 spans 14 residues. V lost 8 bases, J lost 7 bases, and 7 bases stayed unmatched. Germline-derived CDR1 and CDR2 are LNHNV and YYDKDF (reference sequence). CDR3 amino acids: CATGLDRGSEKLFF. In nucleotides, the CDR3 is TGTGCCACCGGCCTGGACAGGGGGAGTGAAAAACTGTTTTTT.

Here the CDR3 reads CASSPAGRTGNQPQHF. DNA of the CDR3: TGTGCCAGCTCACCTGCCGGTAGGACGGGAAATCAGCCCCAGCATTTT. The chain combines TRBV18 with TRBJ1-5; D remains unclear. Germline CDR1 KGHSH, CDR2 LQKENI. The CDR3 covers 16 residues. With 3 bases removed from V and 4 bases from J, the gap between germline ends came to 16 bases.

The chain couples TRBV5-1 to TRBJ2-1; tentatively, D is TRBD2 (6 bases). The CDR3 is 14 amino acids. V was cut by 5 bases and J by 8 bases, with 17 bases left in between. CDR1 SGHRS and CDR2 YFSETQ come from the germline V gene. CDR3 sequence (DNA): TGCGCCAGCAGAACAAGGGGATCGGGGGATGAGCAGTTCTTC. Translating it yields CASRTRGSGDEQFF.

The CDR3 DNA sequence: TGTGCCAGCAGAGATGGACAGGGGCTCTACGAGCAGTACTTC. Protein: CASRDGQGLYEQYF. The chain recombines TRBV28 with TRBJ2-7; 9 bases align to TRBD1. The J segment lost 3 bases and the V segment lost 6 bases, leaving 6 bases of the junction unmatched. CDR3 length equals 14 residues. Germline CDR1 reads MDHEN; CDR2 reads SYDVKM. The whole variable domain, filled in from reference TRBV28 and TRBJ2-7, reads DVKVTQSSRYLVKRTGEKVFLECVQDMDHENMFWYRQDPGLGLRLIYFSYDVKMKEKGDIPEGYSVSREKKERFSLILESASTNQTSMYLCASRDGQGLYEQYFGPGTRLTVT.

This chain uses TRBV5-5 with TRBJ2-7; 9 nucleotides agree with TRBD2. The CDR3 is made up of 15 amino acids. Germline-derived CDR1 and CDR2 are SGHKS and YYEKEE (reference sequence). V gave up 4 bases and J gave up 3 bases; unmatched junction bases: 8. The CDR3 nucleotides are TGTGCCAGCAGCACGCGGGAGGGACCCTACTACGAGCAGTACTTC. It encodes CASSTREGPYYEQYF. Using reference TRBV5-5 and TRBJ2-7 for the parts outside the CDR3, the full variable domain is DAGVTQSPTHLIKTRGQQVTLRCSPISGHKSVSWYQQVLGQGPQFIFQYYEKEERGRGNFPDRFSARQFPNYSSELNVNALLLGDSALYLCASSTREGPYYEQYFGPGTRLTVT.

The chain is built from TRBV11-2 and TRBJ2-1, with TRBD2 identical over 11 bases. The V gene end was trimmed by 5 bases and the J gene end by 8 bases; junction bases not matched to a gene: 8. CDR1 and CDR2 from the germline V gene are SGHAT and FQNNGV. The CDR3 runs 15 residues. The CDR3: CASSPTSGSGDEQFF. DNA for the CDR3: TGTGCCAGCAGCCCAACTAGCGGGAGCGGCGATGAGCAGTTCTTC. Looking up the rest from reference TRBV11-2 and TRBJ2-1 gives the full variable domain: EAGVAQSPRYKIIEKRQSVAFWCNPISGHATLYWYQQILGQGPKLLIQFQNNGVVDDSQLPKDRFSAERLKGVDSTLKIQPAKLEDSAVYLCASSPTSGSGDEQFFGPGTRLTVL.

This chain links TRBV27 with TRBJ2-7, with 11 positions matching TRBD2. V was pared by 4 bases and J by 3 bases, with 5 bases of the junction left unmatched. The CDR3 is made up of 15 amino acids. Germline CDR1 MNHEY, CDR2 SMNVEV (reference sequence). The CDR3 coding sequence is TGTGCCAGCAGTTCCTTAGCGGGAGGGTTCTACGAGCAGTACTTC. Translating gives CASSSLAGGFYEQYF.

This rearrangement joins TRBV7-8 to TRBJ2-5; possibly TRBD2 for D (6 bases). From germline, CDR1 is SGHVS and CDR2 FQNEAQ. Trimming pared 5 bases from V and 5 bases from J, leaving 24 bases between. This CDR3 spans 17 amino acids. This CDR3 reads CASSLMGGTAPGETQYF. The CDR3 bases are TGTGCCAGCAGCCTAATGGGGGGAACCGCCCCTGGTGAGACCCAGTACTTC. Using reference TRBV7-8 and TRBJ2-5 for the parts outside the CDR3, the full variable domain is GAGVSQSPRYKVAKRGQDVALRCDPISGHVSLFWYQQALGQGPEFLTYFQNEAQLDKSGLPSDRFFAERPEGSVSTLKIQRTQQEDSAVYLCASSLMGGTAPGETQYFGPGTRLLVL.

The V gene is TRBV6-1, the J gene TRBJ2-5; 8 nucleotides match TRBD1. V lost 7 bases to trimming and J lost 5 bases; unmatched junction nucleotides: 6. Germline CDR1 reads MNHNS; CDR2 reads SASEGT. This CDR3 spans 13 amino acids. In DNA form, the CDR3 reads TGTGCCAGCATCGTGGACAGGGCCGAGACCCAGTACTTC. Protein sequence: CASIVDRAETQYF.

The chain employs TRBV28 and TRBJ2-1; TRBD2 aligns across 7 bases. From germline, CDR1 is MDHEN and CDR2 SYDVKM. V lost 7 bases, J lost 6 bases, and 9 bases stayed unmatched. CDR3 length equals 14 residues. DNA of the CDR3: TGTGCCAGCATTACGATGGGAGGGACCAATGAGCAGTTCTTC. Translated, it gives CASITMGGTNEQFF. The full variable domain, completed using reference TRBV28 and TRBJ2-1, is DVKVTQSSRYLVKRTGEKVFLECVQDMDHENMFWYRQDPGLGLRLIYFSYDVKMKEKGDIPEGYSVSREKKERFSLILESASTNQTSMYLCASITMGGTNEQFFGPGTRLTVL.

The J gene is TRBJ1-1, the V gene TRBV4-2; D not certain. This CDR3 spans 15 amino acids. Between the trimmed V and J ends, which lost 4 bases and 1 base, there was a span of 13 bases. Germline loops: CDR1 LGHNA, CDR2 YNFKEQ. DNA for the CDR3: TGTGCCAGCAGCCCAGTTCTCCCCCCGAACACTGAAGCTTTCTTT. This codes for CASSPVLPPNTEAFF.

The chain recombines TRBV5-4 with TRBJ1-1, with D possibly being TRBD1 (6 bases). V was pared by 2 bases and J by 7 bases, with 12 bases between. The CDR3 consists of 13 residues. The germline V gene encodes CDR1 SGHNT and CDR2 YYREEE (reference sequence). CDR3: CASSFGTSFEAFF. CDR3 nucleotide sequence: TGTGCCAGCAGCTTTGGGACATCATTTGAAGCTTTCTTT.

The chain employs TRBV11-2 and TRBJ2-2; 7 bases are a match to TRBD1. This CDR3 comprises 16 residues. Trimming removed 4 bases from V and 2 bases from J; junction bases left unmatched: 7. Germline V gene lookup returns CDR1 SGHAT and CDR2 FQNNGV. CDR3 loop: CASSSRDRANTGELFF. The CDR3, as DNA: TGTGCCAGCAGCTCACGCGACAGGGCCAACACCGGGGAGCTGTTTTTT.